The rows below give T cell receptor beta chains drawn from one sample of a study of cytomegalovirus exposure and HLA in healthy donors. The table came from immunoSEQ multiplex PCR; TCRdb's copy has only in-frame clones and leaves some out. The table lists under 110,000 clones, 71% of them singletons. Sequencing was done on a sample of PBMCs. Source of these receptors: a female donor in good health and CMV-seronegative. Each CDR3 is given with its conserved first and last residue. A D gene is named only where the DNA matches it firmly. Size is stated for part of the rows, as once, few or many counts, or as a class when the clone is expanded.

few	TRBV10-2	TRBJ1-1	TRBD1	CASRDRGGTEAFF	TGCGCCAGCAGAGACAGGGGAGGCACTGAAGCTTTCTTT
NA	TRBV28	TRBJ2-4	TRBD2	CASSPGLAGGHIQYF	TGTGCCAGCAGTCCCGGCCTAGCGGGGGGTCACATTCAGTACTTC
NA	TRBV6-6	TRBJ1-2	TRBD1	CASRDTTGEGYTF	TGTGCCAGCAGGGACACGACAGGGGAGGGCTACACCTTC
NA	TRBV27	TRBJ2-6	NA	CASSLRSGLLSGANVLTF	TGTGCCAGCAGTTTAAGATCGGGACTCCTCTCTGGGGCCAACGTCCTGACTTTC
NA	TRBV29-1	TRBJ2-5	TRBD1	CSVDYGTGGETQYF	TGCAGCGTTGACTACGGGACAGGGGGAGAGACCCAGTACTTC
NA	TRBV5-8	TRBJ1-3	TRBD1	CASSFSARQGPGNTIYF	TGTGCCAGCAGCTTCTCGGCCCGACAGGGGCCGGGGAACACCATATATTTT
NA	TRBV19	TRBJ1-5	TRBD1	CASSQGDWYSNQPQHF	TGTGCCAGTAGTCAGGGGGACTGGTATAGCAATCAGCCCCAGCATTTT
NA	TRBV7-3	TRBJ2-5	TRBD2	CASSRTSGGGAQYF	TGTGCCAGCAGCCGGACTAGCGGGGGGGGTGCCCAGTACTTC
few	TRBV14	TRBJ1-1	NA	CASSPSVGEGAFF	TGTGCCAGCAGCCCGAGTGTTGGGGAGGGAGCTTTCTTT
NA	TRBV7-2	TRBJ2-7	NA	CASRSGGIVEQYF	TGTGCCAGCAGATCTGGGGGCATAGTAGAGCAGTACTTC